Following are 13 T cell receptor beta chains from one sample sequenced in a study of blood T cell repertoires in COVID-19. Repertoires were generated with immunoSEQ multiplex PCR, while TCRdb's copy carries only in-frame clones and drops some. The data show a few hundred thousand clones, 80% to 90% seen once. What was sequenced was PBMCs or T cells enriched from blood (not recorded which). The receptors stem from a woman in her thirties or forties with acute COVID-19.

V and J are TRBV19 and TRBJ2-3; 15 bases are a match to TRBD2. Trimming removed 7 bases from V and 3 bases from J; junction bases left unmatched: 8. CDR3 length equals 17 residues. Germline-derived CDR1 and CDR2 are LNHDA and SQIVND (reference sequence). DNA for the CDR3: TGTGCCAGTAAACAGGGACTAGCGGGAGGACTAACAGATACGCAGTATTTT. Translating it yields CASKQGLAGGLTDTQYF.

This sequence joins TRBV6-5 and TRBJ2-7; 8 positions agree with TRBD1. CDR1 MNHEY and CDR2 SVGAGI come from the germline V gene. V was clipped by 6 bases and J by 6 bases; unmatched bases: 4. The CDR3 runs 12 residues. The CDR3 sequence: CASRQGVREQYF. The CDR3 nucleotides read TGTGCCAGCAGACAGGGGGTCCGCGAGCAGTACTTC.

This sequence joins TRBV19 and TRBJ1-5; TRBD1 aligns across 8 bases. The CDR3 spans 15 residues. Germline V gene sequence: CDR1 LNHDA, CDR2 SQIVND (reference sequence). Trimming removed 2 bases from V and 6 bases from J; junction bases left unmatched: 6. Here the CDR3 DNA reads TGTGCCAGTAGTATAACCCAGGACAGGGCTCAGCCCCAGCATTTT. It is translated as CASSITQDRAQPQHF.

The chain links TRBV12-3 or TRBV12-4 to TRBJ2-7; 10 bases are a match to TRBD1. The CDR3 runs 13 residues. Trimming cost V 6 bases and J 6 bases; bases outside gene matches: 5. The CDR3 bases are TGTGCCAGCAGACGGACAGGGGGGGGCGAGCAGTACTTC. Translating gives CASRRTGGGEQYF.

Only one count was recorded for this clone. The V call is TRBV19, the J call TRBJ2-7; perhaps TRBD1 as D (6 bases). Germline assignment: CDR1 LNHDA and CDR2 SQIVND (reference sequence). The CDR3 runs to 14 residues. V lost 3 bases, J lost 2 bases, and 11 bases lay in between. For the CDR3, the DNA is TGTGCCAGTAGTATCAGGGGTACCACCTACGAGCAGTACTTC. It codes for CASSIRGTTYEQYF.

The DNA for the CDR3 is TGTGCCAGCAGCAATCCGGGACAGACCTACGAGCAGTACTTC. This codes for CASSNPGQTYEQYF. The chain uses TRBV3-1 (or the pseudogene TRBV3-2) and TRBJ2-7; 7 nucleotides line up with TRBD1. This CDR3 has 14 amino acids. J lost 2 bases, V lost 5 bases, and 6 bases had no gene match. Germline V lookup: CDR1 LGHDT, CDR2 YNNKEL (reference sequence).

The rearrangement uses TRBV5-1 and TRBJ2-7; D possibly corresponds to TRBD2 (5 bases). The CDR3 has 11 amino acids. V lost 5 bases and J lost 3, with 6 bases in between. The germline V gene has CDR1 SGHRS and CDR2 YFSETQ. In DNA form, the CDR3 reads TGCGCCAGCAGGGACTTCTACGAGCAGTACTTC. Protein sequence: CASRDFYEQYF. Combining the CDR3 with reference TRBV5-1 and TRBJ2-7 gives the whole variable domain KAGVTQTPRYLIKTRGQQVTLSCSPISGHRSVSWYQQTPGQGLQFLFEYFSETQRNKGNFPGRFSGRQFSNSRSEMNVSTLELGDSALYLCASRDFYEQYFGPGTRLTVT.

V usage is TRBV19 and J usage is TRBJ2-6, with TRBD1 matching over 11 bases. Germline V gives CDR1 LNHDA, CDR2 SQIVND (reference sequence). V trimming: 5 bases; J trimming: 0 bases; junction bases outside the gene matches: 3. The CDR3 consists of 17 residues. The CDR3 region is CASSPGTGGSGANVLTF. Here the CDR3 DNA reads TGTGCCAGTAGTCCAGGGACAGGGGGCTCTGGGGCCAACGTCCTGACTTTC. Full variable domain (outside the CDR3, taken from reference TRBV19 and TRBJ2-6): DGGITQSPKYLFRKEGQNVTLSCEQNLNHDAMYWYRQDPGQGLRLIYYSQIVNDFQKGDIAEGYSVSREKKESFPLTVTSAQKNPTAFYLCASSPGTGGSGANVLTFGAGSRLTVL.

The CDR3 reads CASSDQPEQGARNTIYF. The DNA of the CDR3 is TGTGCCAGCAGTGACCAACCGGAACAGGGGGCGCGAAACACCATATATTTT. The chain couples TRBV6-1 to TRBJ1-3; 9 nucleotides align to TRBD1. Germline CDR1 is MNHNS and CDR2 is SASEGT. The J segment lost 5 bases and the V segment lost 3 bases, leaving 11 bases of the junction unmatched. The CDR3 has 17 residues.

The chain employs TRBV28 and TRBJ1-2; weak D call: TRBD1 (6 bases). The CDR3 has 13 residues. V was cut by 11 bases and J by 8 bases, with 21 bases left in between. Germline V lookup: CDR1 MDHEN, CDR2 SYDVKM. CDR3 nucleotide sequence: TGTGCCGGAAGGGGGGGGGCCTATGGAGGCTACACCTTC. Translation: CAGRGGAYGGYTF.

This clone occurred once. V is TRBV11-3 and J is TRBJ2-7; 8 bases fit TRBD1. This CDR3 has 15 amino acids. V gave up 1 base and J gave up 7 bases; unmatched junction bases: 9. Germline lookup yields CDR1 SGHNT and CDR2 YENEEA. CDR3 DNA sequence: TGTGCCAGCAGCTTAGGGGGACAGGTCGGCGGGGAGCAGTACTTC. Translation gives CASSLGGQVGGEQYF.

This clone has only one observation. The rearrangement joins TRBV5-1 to TRBJ1-1; TRBD1 aligns across 7 bases. This CDR3 has 15 residues. Losses at the gene ends were 0 bases for V and 1 base for J; bases not matched to a gene: 3. Germline V gene lookup returns CDR1 SGHRS and CDR2 YFSETQ. DNA of the CDR3: TGCGCCAGCAGCTTGGACAGGGGACCGAACACTGAAGCTTTCTTT. Its translation: CASSLDRGPNTEAFF.

The rearrangement links TRBV30 to TRBJ1-5; tentatively, D is TRBD1 (5 bases). The V end was cut by 1 base, the J end by 7 bases, with 11 bases between. CDR3 size: 13 residues. The V gene's germline CDR1 is GTSNPN and CDR2 SVGIG (reference sequence). The CDR3 protein is CAWSAGSRQPQHF. The CDR3 DNA reads TGTGCCTGGAGTGCAGGGTCACGACAGCCCCAGCATTTT.